This TCR beta chain was sequenced for a study of breast tumors, draining lymph nodes, adjacent tissues. V lost 2 bases to trimming and J lost 0 bases; unmatched junction nucleotides: 0. In germline, CDR1 is SGHDN, CDR2 FVKESK. The CDR3 has 16 residues. Breast cancer patients provided tissue from their axillary draining lymph nodes. This clonotype was picked up many times. TCRdb recomputed calls from the multiplex PCR reads with MiXCR, one row per CDR3 protein. The table has around 140,000 distinct CDR3 sequences, 20% to 25% seen once; the top ten hold around 2.6%. Sequencing used axillary lymph node tissue. The TCR originated in a female donor with breast cancer. Some clones in this sample may be carry-over from other donors' samples. This chain uses TRBV14 with TRBJ2-2; 10 bases align to TRBD2. The CDR3 DNA is TGTGCCAGCAGCCAAACTAGCGGGGCGAACACCGGGGAGCTGTTTTTT. Its translation: CASSQTSGANTGELFF. The variable domain in full, with the rest retrieved from reference TRBV14 and TRBJ2-2, is EAGVTQFPSHSVIEKGQTVTLRCDPISGHDNLYWYRRVMGKEIKFLLHFVKESKQDESGMPNNRFLAERTGGTYSTLKVQPAELEDSGVYFCASSQTSGANTGELFFGEGSRLTVL.